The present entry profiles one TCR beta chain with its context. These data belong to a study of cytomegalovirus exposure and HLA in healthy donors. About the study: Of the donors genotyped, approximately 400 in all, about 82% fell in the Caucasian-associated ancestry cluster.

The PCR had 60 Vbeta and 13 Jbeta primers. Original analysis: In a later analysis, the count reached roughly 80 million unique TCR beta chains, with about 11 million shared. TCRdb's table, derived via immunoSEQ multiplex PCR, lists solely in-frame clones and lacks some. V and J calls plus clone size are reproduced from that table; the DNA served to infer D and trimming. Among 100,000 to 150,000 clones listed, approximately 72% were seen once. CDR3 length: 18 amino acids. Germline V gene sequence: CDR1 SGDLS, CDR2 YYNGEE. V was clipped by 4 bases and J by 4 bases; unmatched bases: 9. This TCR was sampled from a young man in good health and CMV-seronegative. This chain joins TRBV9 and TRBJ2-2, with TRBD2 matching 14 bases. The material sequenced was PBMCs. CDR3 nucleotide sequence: TGTGCCAGCAGCCGTACGACTAGCGGGGGGGCGCGCACCGGGGAGCTGTTTTTT. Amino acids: CASSRTTSGGARTGELFF.